Below, 20 T cell receptor beta chains from the same sample are listed, as sequenced in a study of cytomegalovirus exposure and HLA in healthy donors. 60 Vbeta and 13 Jbeta primers were used in PCR. Method: immunoSEQ multiplex PCR; TCRdb's copy keeps in-frame clones and lacks some. The data contain around 90,000 clones, approximately 81% of them singletons. The sample taken for sequencing was PBMCs. Receptors were obtained from a woman aged 40 to 50 in good health and CMV-seronegative.

Here the CDR3 reads CASSKGQGARNEQFF. The DNA of the CDR3 is TGTGCCAGCAGCAAGGGACAGGGGGCGAGGAATGAGCAGTTCTTC. The gene calls are TRBV7-9 and TRBJ2-1, with 12 bases lining up with TRBD1. Germline values: CDR1 SEHNR, CDR2 FQNEAQ (reference sequence). This CDR3 spans 15 amino acids. V gave up 5 bases and J gave up 7 bases; unmatched junction bases: 6. Filled out from reference TRBV7-9 and TRBJ2-1, the complete variable domain reads DTGVSQNPRHKITKRGQNVTFRCDPISEHNRLYWYRQTLGQGPEFLTYFQNEAQLEKSRLLSDRFSAERPKGSFSTLEIQRTEQGDSAMYLCASSKGQGARNEQFFGPGTRLTVL.

The V gene is TRBV28, the J gene TRBJ2-3, with 11 bases identical to TRBD2. With V trimmed by 5 bases and J by 5 bases, 18 bases remained unmatched. The germline gives CDR1 MDHEN, CDR2 SYDVKM. The CDR3 runs 19 residues. The CDR3 DNA sequence: TGTGCCAGCAGTGACCCCACTTTAGATAGCGGGAGGGTTATAGATACGCAGTATTTT. Translated: CASSDPTLDSGRVIDTQYF. The variable domain in full, with the rest retrieved from reference TRBV28 and TRBJ2-3, is DVKVTQSSRYLVKRTGEKVFLECVQDMDHENMFWYRQDPGLGLRLIYFSYDVKMKEKGDIPEGYSVSREKKERFSLILESASTNQTSMYLCASSDPTLDSGRVIDTQYFGPGTRLTVL.

The chain is built from TRBV28 and TRBJ2-1; 7 bases align to TRBD1. Germline V CDR1 and CDR2: MDHEN, SYDVKM. The CDR3 has 13 residues. The V segment lost 3 bases and the J segment 8 bases; nucleotides outside the gene matches: 4. CDR3 DNA sequence: TGTGCCAGCAGTTTCCGACAGGGCCATGAGCAGTTCTTC. Its translation is CASSFRQGHEQFF.

This clone occurred once. The rearrangement uses TRBV27 and TRBJ2-7; possibly TRBD2 for D (7 bases). The CDR3 length is 15 residues. V dropped 2 bases and J dropped 7 bases, with 18 bases sitting between them. CDR1 MNHEY and CDR2 SMNVEV come from the germline V gene (reference sequence). The CDR3 is CASSLVRGGLFEQYF. For the CDR3, the DNA is TGTGCCAGCAGTTTAGTGAGGGGGGGTTTGTTTGAGCAGTACTTC.

This clone turned up a few times. The chain couples TRBV6-6 to TRBJ2-3; no reliable D call. This CDR3 has 15 residues. Germline lookup yields CDR1 MNHNY and CDR2 SVGAGI (reference sequence). V lost 4 bases and J 4 bases, leaving 15 bases between the germline ends. CDR3 bases: TGTGCCAGCAGTTCTAGACCTGATGCCGCAGATACGCAGTATTTT. As protein: CASSSRPDAADTQYF.

This chain uses TRBV19 with TRBJ1-6; the match to TRBD1 covers 10 bases. The J segment lost 10 bases and the V segment lost 8 bases, leaving 8 bases of the junction unmatched. Germline CDR1 reads LNHDA; CDR2 reads SQIVND (reference sequence). This CDR3 contains 14 residues. As DNA, the CDR3 is TGTGCCAGTCGGGACAGGGGAGCAGGATCACCCCTCCACTTT. The encoded protein is CASRDRGAGSPLHF.

The chain links TRBV18 to TRBJ2-2, with 10 bases matching TRBD2. V lost 5 bases and J lost 2; bases outside the gene matches: 5. CDR1 and CDR2 (germline): KGHSH, LQKENI. The CDR3 spans 16 residues. The CDR3 DNA sequence: TGTGCCAGCTCATATAGCGGGAGGCGAAACACCGGGGAGCTGTTTTTT. Amino acid sequence: CASSYSGRRNTGELFF.

The V call is TRBV5-1, the J call TRBJ2-5, with 10 nucleotides matching TRBD2. The CDR3 contains 16 residues. Germline assignment: CDR1 SGHRS and CDR2 YFSETQ. The V gene end was trimmed by 4 bases and the J gene end by 1 base; junction bases not matched to a gene: 7. As DNA, the CDR3 is TGCGCCAGCAGCCCCCTGGGACTAGCGCGCCAAGAGACCCAGTACTTC. Translation gives CASSPLGLARQETQYF. Variable domain in full (rest from reference TRBV5-1 and TRBJ2-5): KAGVTQTPRYLIKTRGQQVTLSCSPISGHRSVSWYQQTPGQGLQFLFEYFSETQRNKGNFPGRFSGRQFSNSRSEMNVSTLELGDSALYLCASSPLGLARQETQYFGPGTRLLVL.

This chain joins TRBV6-5 and TRBJ1-6; possible D gene TRBD1, 5 bases. CDR3 length: 13 residues. Per the germline V gene, CDR1 is MNHEY and CDR2 is SVGAGI. Between the trimmed V and J ends, which lost 5 bases and 7 bases, there was a span of 9 bases. The CDR3 region has the DNA TGTGCCAGCAGTCGGGGGTCGAATTCACCCCTCCACTTT. This gives the protein CASSRGSNSPLHF.

V is TRBV27 and J is TRBJ1-1, with D tentatively TRBD1 (5 bases). V dropped 2 bases and J dropped 0 bases, with 10 bases sitting between them. This CDR3 is built from 15 residues. The germline CDR1 and CDR2 sequences are MNHEY and SMNVEV (reference sequence). CDR3 coding DNA: TGTGCCAGCAGTTTAAGGGGTTTGATGAACACTGAAGCTTTCTTT. It translates to CASSLRGLMNTEAFF.

The J gene is TRBJ2-7, the V gene TRBV9; 9 nucleotides line up with TRBD2. After removal of 1 base from V and 9 bases from J, the junction contained 5 bases not matched to a gene. Per the germline V gene, CDR1 is SGDLS and CDR2 is YYNGEE. This CDR3 has 13 residues. DNA for the CDR3: TGTGCCAGCAGCGTAAGGACTAGCGAACCGCAGTACTTC. It translates to CASSVRTSEPQYF.

The CDR3, as DNA: TGTGCCAGCAGCCCAGGGGACACTCGTTCACCCCTCCACTTT. Protein product: CASSPGDTRSPLHF. The J gene is TRBJ1-6, the V gene TRBV7-6, with D perhaps matching TRBD1 (6 bases). The CDR3 loop spans 14 amino acids. V lost 5 bases, J lost 9 bases, and 14 bases lay in between. CDR1 and CDR2 from the germline V gene are SGHVS and FNYEAQ.

This chain joins TRBV9 and TRBJ1-3; weak D call: TRBD1 (5 bases). CDR1 and CDR2 (germline): SGDLS, YYNGEE. The V end was cut by 4 bases, the J end by 0 bases, with 20 bases between. This CDR3 is 18 amino acids long. The CDR3 reads CASSPYSRGTGSGNTIYF. The CDR3 nucleotides are TGTGCCAGCAGCCCATATTCTCGGGGGACGGGCTCTGGAAACACCATATATTTT.

This clone was seen only a few times. CDR3 sequence reads: CASLGRGGNEQFF. The CDR3 nucleotides read TGTGCCAGCCTGGGCAGGGGTGGTAATGAGCAGTTCTTC. V gene TRBV6-6 combines with J gene TRBJ2-1; tentatively, D is TRBD1 (6 bases). CDR1 and CDR2 from the germline V gene are MNHNY and SVGAGI (reference sequence). The CDR3 has 13 amino acids. V shed 8 bases and J shed 7 bases, with 15 bases lying between them.

The J gene is TRBJ1-1, the V gene TRBV7-6, with 7 bases fitting TRBD1. Germline V gives CDR1 SGHVS, CDR2 FNYEAQ. With 3 bases clipped from V and 7 bases from J, the junction kept 5 bases outside the gene matches. This CDR3 has 13 residues. The CDR3 region is CASSFFRGNEAFF. For the CDR3, the DNA is TGTGCCAGCAGCTTTTTCAGGGGGAATGAAGCTTTCTTT. Full variable domain (remainder filled in from reference TRBV7-6 and TRBJ1-1): GAGVSQSPRYKVTKRGQDVALRCDPISGHVSLYWYRQALGQGPEFLTYFNYEAQQDKSGLPNDRFSAERPEGSISTLTIQRTEQRDSAMYRCASSFFRGNEAFFGQGTRLTVV.

The chain uses TRBV5-1 and TRBJ2-5; 11 bases agree with TRBD2. The germline V gene has CDR1 SGHRS and CDR2 YFSETQ. The CDR3 is made up of 14 amino acids. Losses at the gene ends were 4 bases for V and 4 bases for J; bases not matched to a gene: 3. This chain's CDR3 is CASSTSGSVETQYF. CDR3 sequence (DNA): TGCGCCAGCAGCACTAGCGGGAGTGTAGAGACCCAGTACTTC.

V usage is TRBV15 and J usage is TRBJ1-5; 8 positions match TRBD1. With 3 bases clipped from V and 1 base from J, the junction kept 8 bases outside the gene matches. The CDR3 loop spans 17 amino acids. CDR1 is LNHNV, CDR2 YYDKDF, per germline (reference sequence). CDR3 sequence: CATSRNFRGPSNQPQHF. The CDR3 coding sequence is TGTGCCACCAGCAGGAACTTCAGGGGGCCGAGCAATCAGCCCCAGCATTTT.

The J gene is TRBJ2-1, the V gene TRBV27, with D possibly matching TRBD2 (5 bases). V lost 7 bases and J lost 9, with 19 bases in between. Germline V gene sequence: CDR1 MNHEY, CDR2 SMNVEV (reference sequence). CDR3 length: 14 amino acids. CDR3: CASIPAGWKGEQFF. CDR3 sequence (DNA): TGTGCCAGCATCCCGGCGGGCTGGAAGGGTGAGCAGTTCTTC.

As regards this clone: At one of its ends the junction is not consistent with the germline gene, which may arise from a read error. J is TRBJ1-5 and V is TRBV27; the D gene is possibly TRBD1 (6 bases). Looked up from germline, CDR1 is MNHEY and CDR2 is SMNVEV (reference sequence). The CDR3 sequence is 13 residues long. The CDR3 DNA follows: TGTGCCGGCAGTTACAGGGTAAATCAGCCCCAGCATTTT. Its protein is CAGSYRVNQPQHF.

In its sample, this clone was seen once. The rearrangement links TRBV7-9 to TRBJ1-2; the match to TRBD1 covers 9 bases. This CDR3 region has 15 residues. After removal of 5 bases from V and 5 bases from J, the junction contained 9 bases not matched to a gene. Per germline, CDR1 SEHNR and CDR2 FQNEAQ (reference sequence). CDR3 nucleotides: TGTGCCAGCAGCACGGGGACAGGGCAAGTGTATGGCTACACCTTC. As protein: CASSTGTGQVYGYTF. Together with reference TRBV7-9 and TRBJ1-2, the CDR3 gives the full variable domain: DTGVSQNPRHKITKRGQNVTFRCDPISEHNRLYWYRQTLGQGPEFLTYFQNEAQLEKSRLLSDRFSAERPKGSFSTLEIQRTEQGDSAMYLCASSTGTGQVYGYTFGSGTRLTVV.